This is a list of T cell receptor beta chains from one sample in a study of OX40 agonist ivuxolimab in advanced cancers. Some clones are missing from TCRdb's copy, which holds only in-frame ones; the method was immunoSEQ multiplex PCR. The sample shows tens of thousands of clones, about 88% of them seen only once. Sequenced material: CD4+ or CD8+ T cells sorted from blood, taken in a trial of the OX40 agonist ivuxolimab. These TCRs come from an adult with an advanced solid tumor such as melanoma, head and neck, liver or kidney cancer. The CDR3 runs from the conserved cysteine through the conserved F or W. The D gene is left open where the match is weak. Rows may omit the clone size; those that give it use once, few, many or a size class.

J gene: TRBJ2-3
CDR3 length: 19
D gene: TRBD2
V gene: TRBV7-6
clone size: -
CDR3 protein: CASSLVVRGGSSSTDTQYF
CDR3 DNA: TGTGCCAGCAGCTTAGTAGTGCGGGGGGGGTCGTCTAGCACAGATACGCAGTATTTT

J gene: TRBJ2-4
CDR3 length: 15
D gene: -
V gene: TRBV29-1
clone size: -
CDR3 protein: CSALGSLVSKNIQYF
CDR3 DNA: TGCAGCGCCCTCGGCAGCCTAGTGTCCAAAAACATTCAGTACTTC

J gene: TRBJ1-1
CDR3 length: 12
D gene: -
V gene: TRBV18
clone size: few
CDR3 protein: CASSPRNTEAFF
CDR3 DNA: TGTGCCAGCTCACCACGCAACACTGAAGCTTTCTTT

J gene: TRBJ2-7
CDR3 length: 14
D gene: TRBD1
V gene: TRBV10-3
clone size: few
CDR3 protein: CAISLGTDSYEQYF
CDR3 DNA: TGTGCCATCAGTTTAGGGACAGACTCCTACGAGCAGTACTTC

J gene: TRBJ1-3
CDR3 length: 16
D gene: -
V gene: TRBV7-9
clone size: -
CDR3 protein: CASSLAVGPSGNTIYF
CDR3 DNA: TGTGCCAGCAGCTTAGCTGTGGGACCCTCTGGAAACACCATATATTTT

J gene: TRBJ1-5
CDR3 length: 14
D gene: -
V gene: TRBV30
clone size: -
CDR3 protein: CAWSGGAINQPQHF
CDR3 DNA: TGTGCCTGGAGTGGAGGGGCCATCAATCAGCCCCAGCATTTT

J gene: TRBJ2-7
CDR3 length: 13
D gene: -
V gene: TRBV30
clone size: -
CDR3 protein: CARRGQGAREQYF
CDR3 DNA: TGTGCACGGCGGGGGCAGGGGGCACGCGAGCAGTACTTC

J gene: TRBJ2-7
CDR3 length: 18
D gene: -
V gene: TRBV19
clone size: once
CDR3 protein: CASSIHLILRSLPYEQYF
CDR3 DNA: TGTGCCAGTAGTATCCACCTCATTCTCCGCTCCCTCCCCTACGAGCAGTACTTC

J gene: TRBJ1-6
CDR3 length: 15
D gene: -
V gene: TRBV2
clone size: -
CDR3 protein: CASSESSSYNSPLHF
CDR3 DNA: TGTGCCAGCAGTGAGTCGAGCTCCTATAATTCACCCCTCCACTTT

J gene: TRBJ1-5
CDR3 length: 14
D gene: -
V gene: TRBV9
clone size: -
CDR3 protein: CASSPGNSNQPQHF
CDR3 DNA: TGTGCCAGCAGCCCAGGGAATAGCAATCAGCCCCAGCATTTT

J gene: TRBJ2-2
CDR3 length: 16
D gene: -
V gene: TRBV11-2
clone size: once
CDR3 protein: CASSHGRGLDTGELFF
CDR3 DNA: TGTGCCAGCAGCCACGGGAGGGGGCTCGACACCGGGGAGCTGTTTTTT

J gene: TRBJ2-1
CDR3 length: 14
D gene: -
V gene: TRBV11-2
clone size: -
CDR3 protein: CASRLAGANNEQFF
CDR3 DNA: TGTGCCAGCAGATTAGCCGGTGCAAACAATGAGCAGTTCTTC

J gene: TRBJ2-1
CDR3 length: 16
D gene: TRBD1
V gene: TRBV5-1
clone size: -
CDR3 protein: CASSSGQGGSYNEQFF
CDR3 DNA: TGCGCCAGCAGCTCCGGACAGGGAGGATCCTACAATGAGCAGTTCTTC

J gene: TRBJ1-2
CDR3 length: 16
D gene: -
V gene: TRBV12-5
clone size: once
CDR3 protein: CASGSPRGGANYGYTF
CDR3 DNA: TGTGCTAGTGGATCACCTCGGGGCGGAGCTAACTATGGCTACACCTTC

J gene: TRBJ1-4
CDR3 length: 14
D gene: -
V gene: TRBV2
clone size: once
CDR3 protein: CATKPRVLNEKLFF
CDR3 DNA: TGTGCCACCAAGCCCCGGGTCCTTAATGAAAAACTGTTTTTT

J gene: TRBJ2-2
CDR3 length: 15
D gene: TRBD1
V gene: TRBV25-1
clone size: once
CDR3 protein: CASRGTGANTGELFF
CDR3 DNA: TGTGCCAGCAGGGGAACAGGGGCGAACACCGGGGAGCTGTTTTTT

J gene: TRBJ1-1
CDR3 length: 14
D gene: -
V gene: TRBV9
clone size: -
CDR3 protein: CASSDVAQYTEAFF
CDR3 DNA: TGTGCCAGCAGCGACGTAGCGCAGTACACTGAAGCTTTCTTT

J gene: TRBJ1-1
CDR3 length: 15
D gene: -
V gene: TRBV19
clone size: -
CDR3 protein: CASSYEGVRSPEAFF
CDR3 DNA: TGTGCCAGTAGTTATGAGGGGGTGAGGTCTCCTGAAGCTTTCTTT

J gene: TRBJ2-1
CDR3 length: 16
D gene: -
V gene: TRBV4-1
clone size: -
CDR3 protein: CASSQVPPVSYNEQFF
CDR3 DNA: TGCGCCAGCAGCCAAGTCCCCCCCGTGTCCTACAATGAGCAGTTCTTC

J gene: TRBJ2-7
CDR3 length: 16
D gene: -
V gene: TRBV11-1
clone size: once
CDR3 protein: CASSLASPQGSYEQYF
CDR3 DNA: TGTGCCAGCAGCTTAGCTTCCCCCCAGGGTAGCTACGAGCAGTACTTC

J gene: TRBJ2-2
CDR3 length: 14
D gene: -
V gene: TRBV5-1
clone size: -
CDR3 protein: CASSLVGSPGELFF
CDR3 DNA: TGCGCCAGCAGCTTGGTGGGGTCGCCCGGGGAGCTGTTTTTT

J gene: TRBJ2-3
CDR3 length: 16
D gene: TRBD2
V gene: TRBV19
clone size: -
CDR3 protein: CASSMLSGGHTDTQYF
CDR3 DNA: TGTGCCAGTAGTATGCTCAGCGGGGGCCATACAGATACGCAGTATTTT

J gene: TRBJ2-3
CDR3 length: 14
D gene: -
V gene: TRBV11-2
clone size: -
CDR3 protein: CASSLAFSTDTQYF
CDR3 DNA: TGTGCCAGCAGCTTAGCCTTTAGCACAGATACGCAGTATTTT

J gene: TRBJ2-5
CDR3 length: 14
D gene: TRBD1
V gene: TRBV2
clone size: -
CDR3 protein: CASSETGRSGTQYF
CDR3 DNA: TGTGCCAGCAGTGAGACAGGGAGAAGTGGGACCCAGTACTTC

J gene: TRBJ1-1
CDR3 length: 16
D gene: -
V gene: TRBV18
clone size: -
CDR3 protein: CASSPQPPPDLAEAFF
CDR3 DNA: TGTGCCAGCTCACCACAGCCCCCACCGGACCTAGCTGAAGCTTTCTTT

J gene: TRBJ2-5
CDR3 length: 15
D gene: TRBD1
V gene: TRBV7-2
clone size: once
CDR3 protein: CASSLAGQGRETQYF
CDR3 DNA: TGTGCCAGCAGCTTAGCAGGACAGGGGAGGGAGACCCAGTACTTC

J gene: TRBJ1-3
CDR3 length: 14
D gene: -
V gene: TRBV19
clone size: -
CDR3 protein: CASSTGTPGNTIYF
CDR3 DNA: TGTGCCAGTAGTACCGGGACACCAGGAAACACCATATATTTT

J gene: TRBJ2-7
CDR3 length: 14
D gene: -
V gene: TRBV6-5
clone size: -
CDR3 protein: CASSYAVGVYEQYF
CDR3 DNA: TGTGCCAGCAGTTACGCGGTAGGGGTCTACGAGCAGTACTTC

J gene: TRBJ2-5
CDR3 length: 13
D gene: TRBD2
V gene: TRBV19
clone size: few
CDR3 protein: CASSTSGKETQYF
CDR3 DNA: TGTGCCAGTAGTACTAGCGGAAAAGAGACCCAGTACTTC

J gene: TRBJ2-7
CDR3 length: 13
D gene: TRBD1
V gene: TRBV5-6
clone size: -
CDR3 protein: CASSSDRVEEQYF
CDR3 DNA: TGTGCCAGCAGCTCGGACAGGGTGGAAGAGCAGTACTTC

J gene: TRBJ2-7
CDR3 length: 13
D gene: -
V gene: TRBV6-1
clone size: -
CDR3 protein: CASSERGLYEQYF
CDR3 DNA: TGTGCCAGCAGTGAGCGGGGACTCTACGAGCAGTACTTC

J gene: TRBJ1-1
CDR3 length: 12
D gene: -
V gene: TRBV6-1
clone size: few
CDR3 protein: CASSEMGTEAFF
CDR3 DNA: TGTGCCAGCAGTGAAATGGGCACTGAAGCTTTCTTT

J gene: TRBJ1-1
CDR3 length: 20
D gene: -
V gene: TRBV11-3
clone size: few
CDR3 protein: CASSLRRVGATYPPNTEAFF
CDR3 DNA: TGTGCCAGCAGCTTGCGGAGGGTGGGAGCGACGTACCCTCCTAACACTGAAGCTTTCTTT

J gene: TRBJ1-2
CDR3 length: 14
D gene: -
V gene: TRBV21-1
clone size: -
CDR3 protein: CASSNVEGNYGYTF
CDR3 DNA: TGTGCCAGCAGCAACGTGGAGGGGAACTATGGCTACACCTTC

J gene: TRBJ2-7
CDR3 length: 14
D gene: -
V gene: TRBV5-1
clone size: -
CDR3 protein: CASSPGERPYEQYF
CDR3 DNA: TGCGCCAGCAGCCCCGGTGAGAGACCCTACGAGCAGTACTTC

J gene: TRBJ2-7
CDR3 length: 14
D gene: -
V gene: TRBV30
clone size: -
CDR3 protein: CAWTGQTRAYEQYF
CDR3 DNA: TGTGCCTGGACCGGACAGACACGAGCCTACGAGCAGTACTTC

J gene: TRBJ1-2
CDR3 length: 13
D gene: -
V gene: TRBV19
clone size: -
CDR3 protein: CASRPGINYGYTF
CDR3 DNA: TGTGCCAGTAGACCAGGGATTAACTATGGCTACACCTTC

J gene: TRBJ2-1
CDR3 length: 15
D gene: TRBD1
V gene: TRBV5-1
clone size: -
CDR3 protein: CASSPGQGAYNEQFF
CDR3 DNA: TGCGCCAGCAGCCCGGGACAGGGGGCCTACAATGAGCAGTTCTTC

J gene: TRBJ2-3
CDR3 length: 15
D gene: -
V gene: TRBV6-5
clone size: -
CDR3 protein: CASHGTSAQTDTQYF
CDR3 DNA: TGTGCCAGCCACGGGACTTCTGCGCAAACAGATACGCAGTATTTT

J gene: TRBJ2-7
CDR3 length: 15
D gene: -
V gene: TRBV5-1
clone size: once
CDR3 protein: CASSVPSGGRSEQYF
CDR3 DNA: TGCGCCAGCAGCGTTCCCTCAGGGGGGAGAAGCGAGCAGTACTTC

J gene: TRBJ1-1
CDR3 length: 12
D gene: -
V gene: TRBV6-5
clone size: -
CDR3 protein: CASSEGYAEAFF
CDR3 DNA: TGTGCCAGCAGTGAAGGTTACGCTGAAGCTTTCTTT

J gene: TRBJ2-3
CDR3 length: 16
D gene: TRBD1
V gene: TRBV7-3
clone size: -
CDR3 protein: CASSLSSTGGFDTQYF
CDR3 DNA: TGTGCCAGCAGCTTAAGTTCAACAGGGGGCTTTGATACGCAGTATTTT

J gene: TRBJ1-2
CDR3 length: 14
D gene: -
V gene: TRBV7-2
clone size: -
CDR3 protein: CASSLVQGNYGYTF
CDR3 DNA: TGTGCCAGCAGCTTAGTTCAGGGGAACTATGGCTACACCTTC

J gene: TRBJ2-2
CDR3 length: 15
D gene: -
V gene: TRBV11-3
clone size: -
CDR3 protein: CASSPTALNTGELFF
CDR3 DNA: TGTGCCAGCAGCCCTACCGCGCTAAACACCGGGGAGCTGTTTTTT

J gene: TRBJ1-2
CDR3 length: 14
D gene: -
V gene: TRBV10-3
clone size: few
CDR3 protein: CAISESEELGGYTF
CDR3 DNA: TGTGCCATCAGTGAGTCGGAGGAATTGGGAGGCTACACCTTC

J gene: TRBJ2-5
CDR3 length: 11
D gene: -
V gene: TRBV20-1
clone size: -
CDR3 protein: CSARAKTAQYF
CDR3 DNA: TGCAGTGCTAGAGCCAAGACAGCCCAGTACTTC

J gene: TRBJ1-5
CDR3 length: 15
D gene: -
V gene: TRBV19
clone size: -
CDR3 protein: CASSIDGSPKQPQHF
CDR3 DNA: TGTGCCAGTAGTATAGACGGCAGCCCAAAGCAGCCCCAGCATTTT

J gene: TRBJ2-5
CDR3 length: 13
D gene: -
V gene: TRBV11-3
clone size: -
CDR3 protein: CASSPRLGETQYF
CDR3 DNA: TGTGCCAGCAGCCCAAGACTGGGAGAGACCCAGTACTTC

J gene: TRBJ1-4
CDR3 length: 15
D gene: -
V gene: TRBV19
clone size: -
CDR3 protein: CASSINGGSNEKLFF
CDR3 DNA: TGTGCCAGTAGTATAAATGGGGGTAGTAATGAAAAACTGTTTTTT

J gene: TRBJ1-1
CDR3 length: 14
D gene: -
V gene: TRBV11-2
clone size: -
CDR3 protein: CASSLVKGDAEAFF
CDR3 DNA: TGTGCCAGCAGCTTAGTGAAAGGGGACGCTGAAGCTTTCTTT

J gene: TRBJ2-1
CDR3 length: 14
D gene: TRBD1
V gene: TRBV18
clone size: -
CDR3 protein: CASSPGTGRNEQFF
CDR3 DNA: TGTGCCAGCTCACCCGGGACAGGGCGGAATGAGCAGTTCTTC

J gene: TRBJ1-4
CDR3 length: 16
D gene: TRBD1
V gene: TRBV18
clone size: -
CDR3 protein: CASSLGTGGSREKLFF
CDR3 DNA: TGTGCCAGCTCACTCGGGACAGGGGGGTCGCGAGAAAAACTGTTTTTT

J gene: TRBJ2-5
CDR3 length: 17
D gene: TRBD2
V gene: TRBV5-1
clone size: -
CDR3 protein: CASSPILTSGTQETQYF
CDR3 DNA: TGCGCCAGCAGCCCAATTTTGACTAGCGGGACCCAAGAGACCCAGTACTTC